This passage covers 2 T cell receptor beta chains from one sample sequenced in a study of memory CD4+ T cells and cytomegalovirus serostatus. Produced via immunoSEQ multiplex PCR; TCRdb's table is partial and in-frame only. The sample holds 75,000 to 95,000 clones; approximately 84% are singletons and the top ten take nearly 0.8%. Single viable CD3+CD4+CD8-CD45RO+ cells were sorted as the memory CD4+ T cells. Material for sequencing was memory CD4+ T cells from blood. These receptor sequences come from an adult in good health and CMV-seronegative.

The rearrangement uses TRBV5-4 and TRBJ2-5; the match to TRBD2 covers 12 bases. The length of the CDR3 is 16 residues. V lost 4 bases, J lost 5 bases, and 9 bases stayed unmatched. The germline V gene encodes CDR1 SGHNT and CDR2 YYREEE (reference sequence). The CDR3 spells CASSPRLAGVGETQYF. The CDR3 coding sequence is TGTGCCAGCAGCCCGAGACTAGCGGGGGTAGGTGAGACCCAGTACTTC. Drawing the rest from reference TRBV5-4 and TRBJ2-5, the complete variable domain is ETGVTQSPTHLIKTRGQQVTLRCSSQSGHNTVSWYQQALGQGPQFIFQYYREEENGRGNFPPRFSGLQFPNYSSELNVNALELDDSALYLCASSPRLAGVGETQYFGPGTRLLVL.

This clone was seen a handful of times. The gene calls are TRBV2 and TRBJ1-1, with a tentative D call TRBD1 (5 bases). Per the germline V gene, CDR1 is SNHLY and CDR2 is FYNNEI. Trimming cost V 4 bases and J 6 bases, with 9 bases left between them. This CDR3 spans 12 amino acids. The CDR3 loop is CASSGGVAEAFF. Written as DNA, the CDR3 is TGTGCCAGCAGTGGAGGGGTGGCTGAAGCTTTCTTT.